This is a list of T cell receptor beta chains from one sample in a study of blood T cell repertoires in COVID-19. Produced via immunoSEQ multiplex PCR; TCRdb's table is partial and in-frame only. The sample lists some 220,000 clones; about four fifths were seen once. What was sequenced was PBMCs or T cells enriched from blood (not recorded which). Receptor source: a middle-aged woman with acute COVID-19. Both conserved end residues are part of each CDR3. D genes are given only for firm matches.

CASRDYQGAGYEQYF	TGTGCCAGCAGGGATTATCAGGGAGCGGGCTACGAGCAGTACTTC	TRBV28	TRBJ2-7	NA
CASQSQGSFGTEAFF	TGCGCCAGCCAATCCCAGGGGAGTTTCGGCACTGAAGCTTTCTTT	TRBV10-2	TRBJ1-1	NA
CASSDKLAGLTDTQYF	TGTGCCAGCAGTGATAAACTAGCGGGACTCACAGATACGCAGTATTTT	TRBV6-1	TRBJ2-3	TRBD2
CATSLERREAFF	TGTGCCACCAGTTTGGAGCGGCGAGAAGCTTTCTTT	TRBV24-1	TRBJ1-1	NA
CASSDGVSAWGNTIYF	TGTGCCAGCAGCGACGGGGTATCTGCATGGGGAAACACCATATATTTT	TRBV2	TRBJ1-3	NA
CASGSSGANVLTF	TGTGCCAGTGGCTCCTCTGGGGCCAACGTCCTGACTTTC	TRBV5-4	TRBJ2-6	NA
CASTPRPIGTGELFF	TGTGCCAGCACCCCGAGGCCCATAGGAACCGGGGAGCTGTTTTTT	TRBV27	TRBJ2-2	NA
CASSFGGRNEQFF	TGTGCCAGCAGCTTTGGCGGGAGGAATGAGCAGTTCTTC	TRBV7-9	TRBJ2-1	TRBD2
CASSLGLAARSEQYF	TGTGCCAGCAGTTTAGGACTAGCGGCCCGCTCCGAGCAGTACTTC	TRBV28	TRBJ2-7	TRBD2
CASSYGGEETQYF	TGTGCCAGCAGCTATGGCGGGGAAGAGACCCAGTACTTC	TRBV5-4	TRBJ2-5	NA
CASSLEGGSISPLHF	TGTGCCAGCAGCTTAGAGGGGGGTTCTATTTCACCCCTCCACTTT	TRBV11-2	TRBJ1-6	NA
CASSLLGGGSGANVLTF	TGTGCCAGCAGTTTATTGGGGGGGGGCTCTGGGGCCAACGTCCTGACTTTC	TRBV27	TRBJ2-6	TRBD2
CASSERGTAYNEQFF	TGTGCCAGCAGTGAACGAGGGACAGCCTACAATGAGCAGTTCTTC	TRBV25-1	TRBJ2-1	TRBD1
CASSSQASGVEKQYF	TGTGCCAGCAGCTCCCAGGCGAGCGGGGTTGAAAAGCAGTACTTC	TRBV7-2	TRBJ2-7	TRBD2
CASSEKGREGNTIYF	TGTGCCAGCAGTGAGAAAGGACGGGAGGGAAACACCATATATTTT	TRBV6-1	TRBJ1-3	NA
CATRDTLNTEAFF	TGTGCCACCAGAGACACTTTGAACACTGAAGCTTTCTTT	TRBV24-1	TRBJ1-1	NA
CASSFGTGGRNEQYF	TGTGCCAGCAGCTTTGGTACGGGGGGGAGGAACGAGCAGTACTTC	TRBV7-8	TRBJ2-7	TRBD2
CASSENGSGNTIYF	TGCGCCAGCAGTGAGAACGGCTCTGGAAACACCATATATTTT	TRBV10-1	TRBJ1-3	NA